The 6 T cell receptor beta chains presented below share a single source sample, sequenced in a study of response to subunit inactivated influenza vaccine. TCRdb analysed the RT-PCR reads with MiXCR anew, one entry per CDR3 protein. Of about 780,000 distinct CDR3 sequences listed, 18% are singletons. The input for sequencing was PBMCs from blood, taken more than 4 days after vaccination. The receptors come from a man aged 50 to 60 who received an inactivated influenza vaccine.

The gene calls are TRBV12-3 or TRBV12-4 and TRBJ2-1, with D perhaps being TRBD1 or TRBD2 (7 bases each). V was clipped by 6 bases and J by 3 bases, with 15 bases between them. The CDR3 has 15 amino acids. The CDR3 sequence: CASSKTGTNYNEQFF. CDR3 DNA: TGTGCCAGCAGCAAGACAGGGACTAACTACAATGAGCAGTTCTTC.

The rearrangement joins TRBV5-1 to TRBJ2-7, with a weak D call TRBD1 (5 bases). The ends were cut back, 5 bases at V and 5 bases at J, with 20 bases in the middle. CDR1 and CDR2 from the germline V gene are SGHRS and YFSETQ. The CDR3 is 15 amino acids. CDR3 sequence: CASSFQDAQGDEQYF. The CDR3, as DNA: TGCGCCAGCAGTTTCCAAGACGCTCAAGGGGACGAGCAGTACTTC.

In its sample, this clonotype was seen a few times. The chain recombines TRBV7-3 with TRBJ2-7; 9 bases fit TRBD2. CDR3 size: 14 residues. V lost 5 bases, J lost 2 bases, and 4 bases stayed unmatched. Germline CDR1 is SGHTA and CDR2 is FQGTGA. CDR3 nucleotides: TGTGCCAGCAGCGCACTAGCGGGCCCCTACGAGCAGTACTTC. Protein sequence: CASSALAGPYEQYF.

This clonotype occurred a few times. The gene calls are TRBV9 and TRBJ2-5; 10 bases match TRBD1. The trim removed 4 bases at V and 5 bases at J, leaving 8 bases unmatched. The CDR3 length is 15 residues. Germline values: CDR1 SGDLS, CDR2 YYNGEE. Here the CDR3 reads CASSNDRGRGETQYF. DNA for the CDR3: TGTGCCAGCAGCAATGACAGGGGGCGAGGGGAGACCCAGTACTTC.

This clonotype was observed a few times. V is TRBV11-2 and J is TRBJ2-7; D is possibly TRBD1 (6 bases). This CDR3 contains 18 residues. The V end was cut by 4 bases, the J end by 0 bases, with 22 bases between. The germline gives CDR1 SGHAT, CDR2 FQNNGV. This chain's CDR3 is CASSSRALGAGGSYEQYF. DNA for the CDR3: TGTGCCAGCAGCTCCCGGGCCCTGGGGGCAGGAGGCTCCTACGAGCAGTACTTC.

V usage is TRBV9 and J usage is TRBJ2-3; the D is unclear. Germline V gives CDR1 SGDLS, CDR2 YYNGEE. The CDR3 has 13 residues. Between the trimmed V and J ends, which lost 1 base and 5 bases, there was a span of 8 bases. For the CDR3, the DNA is TGTGCCAGCAGCGTACAGGTGGGAGATACGCAGTATTTT. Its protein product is CASSVQVGDTQYF.